This T cell receptor (beta chain) was documented in a study of prognosis after radiotherapy for stage I lung cancer (dated by TCRdb to 2020 to 2023). In the study overall: Between early 2018 and early 2019, approximately 18 stage I NSCLC patients were enrolled in Nanjing, China. Enrolled patients comprised about 14 with newly diagnosed primary stage I lung tumors and five with oligometastatic NSCLC after surgical resection of the primary tumor. All patients were regarded as medically inoperable, because of comorbidities in about a dozen patients and refusal of surgery in six or seven patients. The cohort was made up of 10 to 15 men and about 6 women, with a median age of roughly 74 years and an age range of about 50 to 95 years. Squamous cell carcinoma histology was identified in more than 5 patients, and adenocarcinoma histology was identified in twelve patients. Image-guided IMRT or VMAT was used to deliver SBRT in 3 to 5 fractions at a biologically effective dose of at least 100 Gy. SBRT was not combined with any concurrent therapy in any patient. Four of the 19 patients developed distant metastases after SBRT, at a median of around seven months; the other 15 showed no significant progression. Peripheral blood TCR beta repertoires were profiled in stage I NSCLC patients before and after stereotactic body radiotherapy, and the study then linked these repertoires to distant failure. A total of around 40 blood samples from approximately 19 patients were sequenced, with one sample obtained before and one obtained after SBRT for each patient. Results and caveats for the whole study, not just this receptor: Whether the expanded TCR clones were tumor-specific was not determined. Post-SBRT Shannon entropy and its change from baseline were lower in patients who developed distant metastases; baseline Shannon entropy was not associated with metastases. All reported P values were unadjusted for multiple comparisons. The study was limited by its small cohort and short follow-up, and the findings require independent validation. Unique TCR clone counts fell after SBRT (median about 9,600 before versus about 7,400 after; Wilcoxon paired P=0.011). TRBV and TRBJ usage frequencies reportedly varied with metastasis status, involving two V genes at baseline and about 10 V and two J genes after SBRT.

A history of other malignancies or of prior chemotherapy or radiotherapy was absent in all patients, and node-negative disease was shown on CT and PET/CT in all patients. About 6.2 milliliters of peripheral venous blood were drawn into EDTA tubes at each of two time points. PBMCs were isolated by Ficoll-Paque Plus density-gradient centrifugation. Right after collection, samples were kept at -80 degrees C until analysis. Two rounds of multiplex PCR were used to amplify the TCR beta CDR3 region from genomic DNA. The first PCR round used primers specific to each TRBV and TRBJ gene, and the primer sequences were filed in Chinese patent CN105087789A. Universal primers were used in the second round of PCR. The Roche High Pure PCR Template Preparation Kit was used to extract genomic DNA from frozen PBMCs. The libraries underwent paired-end sequencing with 151 bp reads on an Illumina HiSeq 3000. The paper's processing steps were these. CutAdapt was used to discard raw reads that did not contain the multiplex PCR primer sequences. Using PEAR, the high-quality paired reads were merged into contigs. By alignment to reference sequences, MiXCR assigned TRB V, D and J gene segments to each contig. CDR3 sequences were clustered by base quality and sequence similarity to remove sequencing errors. Diversity was measured as Shannon entropy normalized by the natural log of productive TCR sequence number. Clonality was defined as one minus Shannon entropy divided by the natural log of the number of unique clonotypes. Using the Youden index from ROC curves, the researchers picked the repertoire-metric cut-offs for progression-free survival, and all analyses were carried out in R 3.5.3. TCRdb applied fastp at Q25 and MiXCR to the public reads, then kept only in-frame beta chains. Entries that share a CDR3 protein sequence are merged under the most common genes and DNA. The V and J calls reflect TCRdb's pipeline rather than the authors' work. This sample is represented by about 16,000 distinct CDR3 sequences; about 43% of them were singletons. About 43% of the sample comes from the top ten.

The CDR3 contains 16 residues, cysteine and phenylalanine counted. The CDR3 DNA has 48 bases and is translated from base 1. CDR1 KGHDR and CDR2 SFDVKD are derived from the germline V gene. Trimming accounts for 4 bases at V and 5 bases at J, while the number of junction bases matched to no gene is 8. In regard to this clonotype: This clone's antigen is unknown. The sample holds no much larger clone one base away, and base qualities are not on file.

The clonotype was recovered from a donor at least 50 years old with non-small cell lung cancer. This specimen consisted of PBMCs, obtained before or after stereotactic body radiation therapy (not recorded which). Rearrangement joined TRBV24-1 to TRBJ1-5; TRBD1 aligns with 9 central bases. The nucleotide sequence is given as TGTGCCACCAGTGACGGAGGACAGGGGAGGTATCAGCCCCAGCATTTT. It is translated as CATSDGGQGRYQPQHF.